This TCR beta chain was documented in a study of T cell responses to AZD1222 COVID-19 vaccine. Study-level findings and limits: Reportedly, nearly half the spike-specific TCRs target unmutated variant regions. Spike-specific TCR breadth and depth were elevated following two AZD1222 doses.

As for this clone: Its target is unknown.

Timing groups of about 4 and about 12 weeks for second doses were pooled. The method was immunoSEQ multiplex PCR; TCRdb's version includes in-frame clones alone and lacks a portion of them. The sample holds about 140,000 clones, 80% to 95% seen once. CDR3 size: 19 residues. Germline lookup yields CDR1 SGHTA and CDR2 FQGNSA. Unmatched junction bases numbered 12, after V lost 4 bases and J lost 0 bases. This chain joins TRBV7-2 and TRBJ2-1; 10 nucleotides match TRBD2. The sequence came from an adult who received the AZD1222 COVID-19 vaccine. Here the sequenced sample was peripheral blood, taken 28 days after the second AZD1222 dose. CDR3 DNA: TGTGCCAGCAGCTCCAAGACTAGCGGGTCCCCTGGCTCCTACAATGAGCAGTTCTTC. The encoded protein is CASSSKTSGSPGSYNEQFF.